This TCR beta chain was sequenced during a study of Ad26.COV2.S vaccination and SARS-CoV-2 variants. Overall study: Intramuscularly, Ad26.COV2.S was given either once or twice, 56 days apart. Regarding the study as a whole: Responses of T cells in total may have been underestimated by the TCR breadth and depth analyses.

Worth noting for this clone: What it recognizes is unknown.

Profiled with immunoSEQ multiplex PCR; TCRdb holds only in-frame clones, not every one. The sample has around 310,000 clones; under 90% are singletons. Specified treatment: around 19 received Ad26.COV2.S at low or high dose, single or two shots; a few received placebo; per-sample allocation not given. Collection of the samples took place on day 63 after the first injection of vaccine or placebo. This TCR was recovered from a person between 18 and 60 years old who received the Ad26.COV2.S COVID-19 vaccine or a placebo. The source was peripheral blood, collected in a trial of Ad26.COV2.S vaccine versus placebo.

DNA for the CDR3: TGTGCCAGCAGCTTATGGGGTGTCTCTGGGGCCAACGTCCTGACTTTC. It specifies CASSLWGVSGANVLTF. This chain links TRBV7-9 with TRBJ2-6; no clear D gene. Germline values: CDR1 SEHNR, CDR2 FQNEAQ (reference sequence). The length of the CDR3 is 16 residues. V lost 2 bases and J lost 0, with 8 bases in between.